This T cell receptor beta chain was documented in a study of regulatory T cells in long-lasting Graves disease. Broader study findings: Persistent Graves' cases showed lower TCR diversity than newly diagnosed cases.

Arm-PCR with iRepertoire HTBI primers amplified the CDR3 regions for these TCR beta libraries. In the original analysis: Samples collectively showed fewer than 80 TRBV and some 14 TRBJ segments. One entry per CDR3 protein results from TCRdb running MiXCR on the multiplex PCR reads. TCRdb's processing, not the authors' own work, is the source of the V and J calls. The sample includes 530,000 or so distinct CDR3 sequences, 15% to 20% of them seen just once. Ten or more counts support this clonotype. The target antigen is unknown. The V end lost 5 bases, the J end lost 4 bases, and 8 bases lay between the germline ends. The CDR3 is made up of 12 amino acids. The V gene's germline CDR1 is MNHEY and CDR2 SVGEGT. As to time point: newly diagnosed GD, antithyroid drugs for less than 3 months. PBMC RNA was the source of the TCR library. These data are also associated with another study on T cells in Graves' hyperthyroidism and ophthalmopathy. This second study says: Used for diagnoses were clinical symptoms, serum thyroxine and TRAb, thyroid ultrasound and orbital computed tomography. Researchers ran a first-round RT-PCR on the TCR CDR3 using the HTBI primer set.

This receptor was taken from a man in his late teens or twenties with Graves disease. The chain is built from TRBV6-2 or TRBV6-3 and TRBJ2-5; D gene unclear. Sequenced material: peripheral blood mononuclear cells (PBMCs), taken at new diagnosis, from a patient treated with antithyroid drugs. In DNA, the CDR3 is TGTGCCAGCAGTCGCCCAAGAGAGACCCAGTACTTC. Its protein product is CASSRPRETQYF.